The TCR gamma chain under discussion was sequenced for a study of gamma-delta chains in newborns, infants, children. At the level of the study: Polyclonal expansion of innate γδ T cells after birth follows microbial exposure.

TCRdb re-called clones from the reads via CATT. Of around 2,500 gamma-chain clones in the sample, more than 35% were seen once. The V and J ends lost 6 bases and 4 bases, in that order; junction bases with no gene match: 9. Looked up from germline, CDR1 is VTNTFY and CDR2 is YDVSTARD (reference sequence). This CDR3 contains 17 residues. J is TRGJP and V is TRGV3. Matching the DNA to germline supplied the J gene, which TCRdb does not give. The source of this sequence is a child who was a newborn, infant or young child, either healthy, febrile or measles-vaccinated (not recorded which). Sample: blood. Here the CDR3 reads CATWTKPQELGKKIKVF. For the CDR3, the DNA is TGTGCCACCTGGACCAAGCCTCAAGAGTTGGGCAAAAAAATCAAGGTATTT.